The clone carrying this TCR beta chain was detected only a few times. Its specificity is not known. The study enrolled healthy HIV-negative adults without recent acute infections or vaccinations as donors. Every contributor of samples was a Caucasian grown-up residing in Nashville, Tennessee. Germline V lookup: CDR1 LNHDA, CDR2 SQIVND (reference sequence). Trimming pared 6 bases from V and 13 bases from J, leaving 13 bases between. This CDR3 region has 11 residues. Here immunoSEQ multiplex PCR was the method, and the copy in TCRdb shows in-frame clones only, minus some. The data contain under 300,000 clones, about 69% of them seen just once; the ten biggest clones take up over 8.5%. The data originate from a study of shared clonotypes between healthy human individuals. Study results and caveats: It was anticipated that sequencing depth would influence how many clonotypes donors shared.

Sequences were obtained from memory CD4+ T cells sorted from blood. Described subset: CD45RA-negative fraction. The V call is TRBV19, the J call TRBJ1-5; D uncertain. This TCR came from a man aged 25 to 40 in good health. CDR3 nucleotides: TGTGCCAGTAGAAGGGTCTTGGAACAGCATTTT. It codes for CASRRVLEQHF.